The table lists the clone carrying this TCR beta chain with a few counts. Its antigen is unidentified. The PCR was carried out with 60 Vbeta primers and 13 Jbeta primers. The protocol was immunoSEQ multiplex PCR, while the TCRdb copy is restricted to in-frame clones and leaves out a portion. This repertoire shows about 160,000 clones, less than 90% found once; its top ten account for about 2%. The data are from a study of cytomegalovirus exposure and HLA in healthy donors. Study-wide results and caveats: Beyond CMV serostatus, there was no information to go on about immune exposure. Another analysis was done later, and it associated around 15,000 TCR beta sequences with HLA alleles at 0.05 false discovery rate. It was confirmed in vitro that a few of the CMV-associated chains were specific for CMV antigens.

The donors gave bone marrow, and they were healthy. This CDR3 has 12 amino acids. In germline, CDR1 is ENHRY, CDR2 SYGVKD. V lost 4 bases, J lost 10 bases, and 13 bases lay in between. This sequence was found in a woman between 18 and 29 years old in good health and CMV-seronegative. The J gene is TRBJ1-1, the V gene TRBV10-3; D may be TRBD1 (5 bases). Sequenced: PBMCs. The DNA for the CDR3 is TGTGCCATCAGTGGGAGCGGGGACGGAGCTTTCTTT. It is translated as CAISGSGDGAFF.